The sequence of this T cell receptor (beta chain) was determined in a study of blood T cell repertoires in COVID-19. Study in general: Some COVID-19 samples were acute and others convalescent; all came from the United States, Italy and Spain.

In its sample, this clone ranks as medium-sized. Using immunoSEQ multiplex PCR, the repertoire was profiled, and TCRdb retains in-frame clones only, with some absent. The data hold about 95,000 clones, with 89% observed a single time. Source material: peripheral blood. This clonotype was sampled from a man in his 60s with COVID-19, enrolled during active disease.

The CDR3 nucleotides are TGTGCCAGCAGTGATCATAGCGGCTTTTACAATGAGCAGTTCTTC. Translation: CASSDHSGFYNEQFF. The chain couples TRBV6-4 to TRBJ2-1; D possibly corresponds to TRBD2 (6 bases). Trimming stripped 3 bases from V and 4 bases from J, with 13 bases between. CDR3 size: 15 residues. CDR1 is MRHNA, CDR2 SNTAGT, per germline.